This paragraph covers one T cell receptor beta chain sequence. This sample stems from a study of blood T cell repertoires in COVID-19. Across the study: Both acute and convalescent COVID-19 samples were obtained from the United States, Italy and Spain.

CDR1 and CDR2 (germline): MDHEN, SYDVKM. This CDR3 spans 14 amino acids. V trimming: 5 bases; J trimming: 4 bases; junction bases outside the gene matches: 6. The assay was immunoSEQ multiplex PCR, and TCRdb's table has in-frame clones only and misses some. Of 210,000 or so clones listed, 78% are singletons. The chain uses TRBV28 and TRBJ2-5; TRBD2 matches 8 bases. This sequence originates from a woman over 75 with active or convalescent COVID-19. The sequenced sample was peripheral blood. Here the CDR3 DNA reads TGTGCCAGCAGTAAACTAGCGGACGTAGAGACCCAGTACTTC. Translation gives CASSKLADVETQYF. Using reference TRBV28 and TRBJ2-5 for the parts outside the CDR3, the full variable domain is DVKVTQSSRYLVKRTGEKVFLECVQDMDHENMFWYRQDPGLGLRLIYFSYDVKMKEKGDIPEGYSVSREKKERFSLILESASTNQTSMYLCASSKLADVETQYFGPGTRLLVL.